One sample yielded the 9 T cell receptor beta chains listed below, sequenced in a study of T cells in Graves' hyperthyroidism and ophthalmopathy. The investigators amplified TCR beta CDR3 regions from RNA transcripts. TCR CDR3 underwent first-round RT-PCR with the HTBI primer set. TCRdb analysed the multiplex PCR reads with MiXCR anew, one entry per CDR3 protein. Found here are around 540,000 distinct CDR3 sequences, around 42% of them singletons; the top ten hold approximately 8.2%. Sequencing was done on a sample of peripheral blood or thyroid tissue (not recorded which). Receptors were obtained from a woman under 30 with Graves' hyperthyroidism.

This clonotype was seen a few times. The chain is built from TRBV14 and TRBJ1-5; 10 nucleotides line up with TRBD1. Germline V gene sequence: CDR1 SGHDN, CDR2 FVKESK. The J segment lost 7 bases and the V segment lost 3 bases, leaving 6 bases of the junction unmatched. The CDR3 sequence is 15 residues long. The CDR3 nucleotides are TGTGCCAGCAGCCAGGGACAGGGGTTCGAACAGCCCCAGCATTTT. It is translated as CASSQGQGFEQPQHF.

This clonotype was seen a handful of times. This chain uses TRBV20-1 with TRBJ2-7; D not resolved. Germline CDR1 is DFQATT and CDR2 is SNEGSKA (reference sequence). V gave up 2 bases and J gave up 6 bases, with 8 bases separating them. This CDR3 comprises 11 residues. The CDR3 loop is CSARSRIEQYF. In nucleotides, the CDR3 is TGCAGTGCTAGATCCAGGATCGAGCAGTACTTC.

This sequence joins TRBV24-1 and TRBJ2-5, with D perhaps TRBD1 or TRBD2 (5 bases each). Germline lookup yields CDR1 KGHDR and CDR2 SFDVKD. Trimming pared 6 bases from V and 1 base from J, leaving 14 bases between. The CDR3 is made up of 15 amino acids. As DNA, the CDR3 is TGTGCCACCAGTTTCGGTTATGGGGGCCAAGAGACCCAGTACTTC. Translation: CATSFGYGGQETQYF.

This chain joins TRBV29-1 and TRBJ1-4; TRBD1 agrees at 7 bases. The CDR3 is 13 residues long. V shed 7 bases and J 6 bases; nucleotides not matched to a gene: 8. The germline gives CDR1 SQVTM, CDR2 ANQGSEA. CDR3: CSGRDSHYEKLFF. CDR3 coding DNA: TGCAGCGGCCGGGACAGCCACTATGAAAAACTGTTTTTT.

The CDR3 region has the DNA TGCAGCGTGAACCAGGGACTCTCCTACGAGCAGTACTTC. Translation: CSVNQGLSYEQYF. This chain uses TRBV29-1 with TRBJ2-7; D is perhaps TRBD2 (6 bases). Deletions cut 6 bases from V and 0 bases from J, with 12 bases between. Germline V gene data show CDR1 as SQVTM and CDR2 as ANQGSEA. The CDR3 extends over 13 amino acids.

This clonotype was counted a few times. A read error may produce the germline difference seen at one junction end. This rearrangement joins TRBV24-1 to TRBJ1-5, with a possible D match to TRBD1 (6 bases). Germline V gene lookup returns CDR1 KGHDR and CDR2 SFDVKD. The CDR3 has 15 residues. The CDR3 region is CASSRNRVTDQPQHF. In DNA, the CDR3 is TGTGCCAGCAGTAGAAACAGGGTAACAGATCAGCCCCAGCATTTT.

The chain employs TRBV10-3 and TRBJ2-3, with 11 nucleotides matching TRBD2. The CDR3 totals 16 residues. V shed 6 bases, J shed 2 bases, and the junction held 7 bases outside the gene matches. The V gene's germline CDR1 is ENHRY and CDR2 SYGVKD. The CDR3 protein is CAISTSGRESTDTQYF. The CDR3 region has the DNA TGTGCCATCAGCACTAGCGGGAGAGAGTCCACAGATACGCAGTATTTT.

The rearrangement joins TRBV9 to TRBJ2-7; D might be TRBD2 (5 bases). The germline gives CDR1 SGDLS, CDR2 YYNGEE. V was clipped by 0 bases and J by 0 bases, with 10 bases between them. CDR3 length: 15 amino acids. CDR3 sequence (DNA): TGTGCCAGCAGCGTAGCCGCGGGCCGCTCCTACGAGCAGTACTTC. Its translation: CASSVAAGRSYEQYF.

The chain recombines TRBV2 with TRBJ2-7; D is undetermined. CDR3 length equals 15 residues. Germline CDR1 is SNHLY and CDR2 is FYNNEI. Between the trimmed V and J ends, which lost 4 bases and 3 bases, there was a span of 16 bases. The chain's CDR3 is CASSGISSRFYEQYF. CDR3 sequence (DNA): TGTGCCAGCAGTGGAATTAGTTCCCGATTCTACGAGCAGTACTTC.